This T cell receptor beta chain appears in the sequencing data of a study of T cell responses to AZD1222 COVID-19 vaccine. Study-level findings and limits: Sampling that yielded the repertoires occurred only after the peak T cell response. Clonal diversity was possibly underestimated, and the donors were mostly white British, with more females.

This clone was picked up one time. Its antigen is not identified. Measured with immunoSEQ multiplex PCR; TCRdb has only the in-frame clones, and not every one. The repertoire consists of 90,000 to 150,000 clones, with roughly 90% occurring once and the leading ten covering 8.4%. Material: peripheral blood, obtained on day 0 of AZD1222 vaccination. This TCR was recovered from an adult in good health.

The CDR3, as DNA: TGTGCCAGCAGCCTTACCACGGGCCAGCCCCAGCATTTT. Protein product: CASSLTTGQPQHF. This chain connects TRBV7-9 to TRBJ1-5, with unresolved D. Germline loops: CDR1 SEHNR, CDR2 FQNEAQ (reference sequence). This CDR3 has 13 residues. V gave up 5 bases and J gave up 7 bases, with 12 bases separating them.